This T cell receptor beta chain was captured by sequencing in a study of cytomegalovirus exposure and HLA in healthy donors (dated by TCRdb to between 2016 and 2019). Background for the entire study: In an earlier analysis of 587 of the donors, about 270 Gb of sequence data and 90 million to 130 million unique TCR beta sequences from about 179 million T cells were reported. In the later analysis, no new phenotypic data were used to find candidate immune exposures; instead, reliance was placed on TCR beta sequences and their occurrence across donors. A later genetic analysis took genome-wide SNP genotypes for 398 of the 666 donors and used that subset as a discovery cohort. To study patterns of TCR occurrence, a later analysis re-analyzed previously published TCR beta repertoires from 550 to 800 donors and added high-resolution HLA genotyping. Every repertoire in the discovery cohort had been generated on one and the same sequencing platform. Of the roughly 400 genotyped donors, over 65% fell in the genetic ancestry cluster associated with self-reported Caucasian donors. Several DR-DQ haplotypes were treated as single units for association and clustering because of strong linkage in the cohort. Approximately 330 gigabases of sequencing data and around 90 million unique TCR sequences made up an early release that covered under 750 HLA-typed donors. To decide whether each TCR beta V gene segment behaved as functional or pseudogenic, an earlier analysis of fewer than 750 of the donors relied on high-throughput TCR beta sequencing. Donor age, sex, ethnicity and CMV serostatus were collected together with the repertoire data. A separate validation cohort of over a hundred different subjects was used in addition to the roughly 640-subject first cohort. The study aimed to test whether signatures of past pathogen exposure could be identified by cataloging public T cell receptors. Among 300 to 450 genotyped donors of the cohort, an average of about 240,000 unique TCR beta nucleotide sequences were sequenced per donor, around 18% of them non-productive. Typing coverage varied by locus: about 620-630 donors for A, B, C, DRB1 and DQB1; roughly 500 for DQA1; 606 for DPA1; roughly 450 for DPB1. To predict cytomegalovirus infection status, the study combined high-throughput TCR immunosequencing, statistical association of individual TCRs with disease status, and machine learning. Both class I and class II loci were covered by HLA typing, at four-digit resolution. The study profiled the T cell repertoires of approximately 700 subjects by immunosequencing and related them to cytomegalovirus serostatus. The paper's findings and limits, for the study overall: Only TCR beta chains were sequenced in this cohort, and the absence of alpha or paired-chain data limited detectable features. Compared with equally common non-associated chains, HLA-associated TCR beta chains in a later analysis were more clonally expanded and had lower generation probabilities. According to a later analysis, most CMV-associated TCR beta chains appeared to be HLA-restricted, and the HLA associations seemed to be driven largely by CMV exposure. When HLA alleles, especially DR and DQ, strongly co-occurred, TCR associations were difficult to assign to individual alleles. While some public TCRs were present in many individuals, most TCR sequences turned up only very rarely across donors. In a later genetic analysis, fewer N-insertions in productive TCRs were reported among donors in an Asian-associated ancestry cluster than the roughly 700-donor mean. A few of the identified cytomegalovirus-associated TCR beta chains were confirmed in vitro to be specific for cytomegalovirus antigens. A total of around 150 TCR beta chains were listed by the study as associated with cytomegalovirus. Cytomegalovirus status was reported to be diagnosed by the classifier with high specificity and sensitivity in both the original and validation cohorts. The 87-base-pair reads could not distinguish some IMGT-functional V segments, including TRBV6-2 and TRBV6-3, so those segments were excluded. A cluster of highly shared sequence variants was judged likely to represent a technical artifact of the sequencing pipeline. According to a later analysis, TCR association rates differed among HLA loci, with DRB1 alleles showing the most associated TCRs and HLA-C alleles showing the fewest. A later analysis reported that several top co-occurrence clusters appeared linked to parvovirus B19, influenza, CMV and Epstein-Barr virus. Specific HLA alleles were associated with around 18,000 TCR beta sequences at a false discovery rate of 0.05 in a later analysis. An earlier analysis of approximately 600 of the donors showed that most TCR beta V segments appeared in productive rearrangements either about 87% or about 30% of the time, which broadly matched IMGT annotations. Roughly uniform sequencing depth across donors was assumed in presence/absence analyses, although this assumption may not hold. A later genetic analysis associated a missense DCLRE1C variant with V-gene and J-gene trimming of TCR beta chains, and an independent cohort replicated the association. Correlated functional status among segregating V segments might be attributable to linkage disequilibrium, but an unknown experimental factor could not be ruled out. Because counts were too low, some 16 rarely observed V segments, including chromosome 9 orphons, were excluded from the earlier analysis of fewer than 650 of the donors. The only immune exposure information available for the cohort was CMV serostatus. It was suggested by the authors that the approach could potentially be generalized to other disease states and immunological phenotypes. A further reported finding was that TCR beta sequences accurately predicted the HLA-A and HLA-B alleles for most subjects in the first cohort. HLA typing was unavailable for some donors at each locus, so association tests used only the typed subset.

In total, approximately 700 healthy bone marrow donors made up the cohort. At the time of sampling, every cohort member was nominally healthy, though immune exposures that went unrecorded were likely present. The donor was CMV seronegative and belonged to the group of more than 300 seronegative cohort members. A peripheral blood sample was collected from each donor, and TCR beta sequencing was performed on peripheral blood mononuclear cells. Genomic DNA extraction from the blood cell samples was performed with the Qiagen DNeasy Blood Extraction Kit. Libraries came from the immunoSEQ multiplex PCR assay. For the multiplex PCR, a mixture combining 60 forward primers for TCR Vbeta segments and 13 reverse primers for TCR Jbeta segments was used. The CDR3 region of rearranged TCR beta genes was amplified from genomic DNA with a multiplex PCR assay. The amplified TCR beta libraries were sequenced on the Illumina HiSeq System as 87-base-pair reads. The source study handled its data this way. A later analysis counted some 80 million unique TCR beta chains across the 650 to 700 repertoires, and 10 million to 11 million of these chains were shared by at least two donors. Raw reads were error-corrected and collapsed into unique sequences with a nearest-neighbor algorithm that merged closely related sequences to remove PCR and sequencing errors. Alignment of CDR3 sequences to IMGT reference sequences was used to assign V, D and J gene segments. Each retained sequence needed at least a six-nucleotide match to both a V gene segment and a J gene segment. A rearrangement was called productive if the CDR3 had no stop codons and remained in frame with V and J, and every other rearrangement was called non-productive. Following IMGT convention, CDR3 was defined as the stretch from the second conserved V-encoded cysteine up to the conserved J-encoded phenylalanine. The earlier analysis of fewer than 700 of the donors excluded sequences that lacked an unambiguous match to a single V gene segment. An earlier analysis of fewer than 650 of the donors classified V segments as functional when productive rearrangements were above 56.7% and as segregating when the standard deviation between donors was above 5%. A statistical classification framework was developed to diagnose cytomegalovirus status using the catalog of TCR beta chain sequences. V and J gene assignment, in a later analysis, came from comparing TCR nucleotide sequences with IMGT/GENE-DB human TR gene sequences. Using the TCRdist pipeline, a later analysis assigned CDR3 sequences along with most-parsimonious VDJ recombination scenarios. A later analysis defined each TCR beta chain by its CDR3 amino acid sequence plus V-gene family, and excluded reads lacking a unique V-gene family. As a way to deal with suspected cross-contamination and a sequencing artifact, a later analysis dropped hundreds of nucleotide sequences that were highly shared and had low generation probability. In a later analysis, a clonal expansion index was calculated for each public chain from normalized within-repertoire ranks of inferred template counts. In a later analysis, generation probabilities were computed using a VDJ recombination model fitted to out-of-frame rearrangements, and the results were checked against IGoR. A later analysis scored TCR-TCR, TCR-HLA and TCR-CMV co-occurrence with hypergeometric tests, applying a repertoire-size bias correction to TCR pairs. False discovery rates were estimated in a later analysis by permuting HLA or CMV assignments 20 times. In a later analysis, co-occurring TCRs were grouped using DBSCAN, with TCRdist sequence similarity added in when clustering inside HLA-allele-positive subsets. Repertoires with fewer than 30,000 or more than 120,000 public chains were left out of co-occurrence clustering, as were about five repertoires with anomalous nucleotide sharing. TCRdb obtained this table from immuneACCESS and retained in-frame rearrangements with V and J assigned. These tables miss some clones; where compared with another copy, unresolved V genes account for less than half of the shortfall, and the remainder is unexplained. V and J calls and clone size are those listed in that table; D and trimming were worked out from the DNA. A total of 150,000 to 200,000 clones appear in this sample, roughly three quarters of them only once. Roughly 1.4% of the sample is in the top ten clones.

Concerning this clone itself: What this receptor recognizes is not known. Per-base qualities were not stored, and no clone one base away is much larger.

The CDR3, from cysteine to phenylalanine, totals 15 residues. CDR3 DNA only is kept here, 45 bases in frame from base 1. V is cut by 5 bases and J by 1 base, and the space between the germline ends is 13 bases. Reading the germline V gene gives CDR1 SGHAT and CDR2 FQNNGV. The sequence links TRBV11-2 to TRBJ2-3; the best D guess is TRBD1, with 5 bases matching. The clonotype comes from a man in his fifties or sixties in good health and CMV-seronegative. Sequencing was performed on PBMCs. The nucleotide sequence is TGTGCCAGCAGCCAAGGGGATACGGGCACAGATACGCAGTATTTT. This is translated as CASSQGDTGTDTQYF.